This TCR beta chain was documented in a study of control samples from healthy donors and cancer patients. TCRdb keeps only in-frame clones here, not all; method: immunoSEQ multiplex PCR. Among approximately 90,000 clones listed, about 88% were seen once. The clonotype comes from an older woman in good health. Material: blood.

The DNA for the CDR3 is TGTGCCAGCTCACCTGCGGGACAGGGGGGAGGCTACACCTTC. This codes for CASSPAGQGGGYTF. The chain recombines TRBV18 with TRBJ1-2, with 11 bases lining up with TRBD1. CDR1 KGHSH and CDR2 LQKENI come from the germline V gene. The CDR3 length is 14 residues. With 3 bases clipped from V and 8 bases from J, the junction kept 5 bases outside the gene matches.